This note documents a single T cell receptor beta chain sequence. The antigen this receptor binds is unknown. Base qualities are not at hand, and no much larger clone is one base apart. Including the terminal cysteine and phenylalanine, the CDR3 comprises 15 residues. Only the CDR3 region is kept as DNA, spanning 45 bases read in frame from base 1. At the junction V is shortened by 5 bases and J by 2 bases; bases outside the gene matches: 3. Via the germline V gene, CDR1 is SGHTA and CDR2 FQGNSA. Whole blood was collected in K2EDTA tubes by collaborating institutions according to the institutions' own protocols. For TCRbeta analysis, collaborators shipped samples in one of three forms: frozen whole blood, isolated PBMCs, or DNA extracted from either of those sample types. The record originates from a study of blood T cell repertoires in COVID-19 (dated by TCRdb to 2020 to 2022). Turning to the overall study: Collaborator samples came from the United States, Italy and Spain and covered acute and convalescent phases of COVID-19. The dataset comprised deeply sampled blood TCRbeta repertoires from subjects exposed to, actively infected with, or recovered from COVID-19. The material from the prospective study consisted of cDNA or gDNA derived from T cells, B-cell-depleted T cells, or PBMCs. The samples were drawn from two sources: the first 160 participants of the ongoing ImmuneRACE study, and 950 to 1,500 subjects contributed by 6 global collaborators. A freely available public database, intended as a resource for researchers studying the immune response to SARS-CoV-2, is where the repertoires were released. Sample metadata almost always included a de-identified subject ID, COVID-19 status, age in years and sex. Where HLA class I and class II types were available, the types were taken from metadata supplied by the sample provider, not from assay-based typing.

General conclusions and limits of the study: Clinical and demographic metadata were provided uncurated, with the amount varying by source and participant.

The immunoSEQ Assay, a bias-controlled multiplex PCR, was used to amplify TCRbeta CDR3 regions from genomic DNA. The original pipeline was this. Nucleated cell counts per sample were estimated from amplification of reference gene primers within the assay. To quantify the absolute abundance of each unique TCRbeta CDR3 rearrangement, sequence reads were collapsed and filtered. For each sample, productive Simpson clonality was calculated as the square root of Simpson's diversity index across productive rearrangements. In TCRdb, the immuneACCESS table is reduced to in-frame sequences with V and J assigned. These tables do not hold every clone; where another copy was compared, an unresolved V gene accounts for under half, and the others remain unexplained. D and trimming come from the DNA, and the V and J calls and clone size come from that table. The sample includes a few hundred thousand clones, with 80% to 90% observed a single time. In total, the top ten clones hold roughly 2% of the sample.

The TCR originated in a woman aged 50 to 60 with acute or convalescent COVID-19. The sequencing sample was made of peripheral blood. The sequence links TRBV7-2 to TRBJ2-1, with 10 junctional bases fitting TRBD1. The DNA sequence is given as TGTGCCAGCAGCCGGGGACAGGGGACCTACAATGAGCAGTTCTTC. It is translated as CASSRGQGTYNEQFF.